This TCR beta chain comes out of a study of cytomegalovirus exposure and HLA in healthy donors. For this clone: Its antigen is currently unknown.

The PCR contained 60 Vbeta and 13 Jbeta primers. Data came from immunoSEQ multiplex PCR; TCRdb stores just in-frame clones and leaves some out. This repertoire shows fewer than 200,000 clones, approximately 78% found once; its top ten account for about 7.7%. CDR1 PRHDT and CDR2 FYEKMQ come from the germline V gene (reference sequence). The length of the CDR3 is 14 residues. Trimming at V came to 5 bases and at J to 8 bases, leaving 8 bases not matched to a gene. General study results and limits: Productive rates of about 87% or about 30% were seen for most TCR beta V segments in an earlier analysis. A cluster of highly shared sequence variants was likely a sequencing artifact.

V is TRBV13 and J is TRBJ1-4; 7 positions match TRBD1. Sequenced sample: PBMCs. This clonotype originated in a woman aged 30 to 39 in good health and CMV-seropositive. DNA for the CDR3: TGTGCCAGCAGCCCCCGGGACAGTAGAGAAAAACTGTTTTTT. Protein sequence: CASSPRDSREKLFF. Full variable domain (remainder filled in from reference TRBV13 and TRBJ1-4): AAGVIQSPRHLIKEKRETATLKCYPIPRHDTVYWYQQGPGQDPQFLISFYEKMQSDKGSIPDRFSAQQFSDYHSELNMSSLELGDSALYFCASSPRDSREKLFFGSGTQLSVL.